The sequence of this T cell receptor (beta chain) was determined in a study of CD8+ T cells in alopecia areata. In the study overall: For the treated group, dosing was oral tofacitinib at 5 to 10 mg twice daily. Affected scalp percentage gauged treated patients' severity.

For this clone: Its antigen is not identified.

Overall study findings and caveats: Affected scalp, especially in alopecia totalis/universalis, had a higher clonality than normal scalp did.

Treatment meaning: oral pan-JAK inhibitor, 5-10 mg twice daily. Alopecia areata patients gave lesional scalp punch biopsies and peripheral blood samples. RNA, once extracted, was reverse transcribed into cDNA for use as the sequencing template. Data came from immunoSEQ multiplex PCR; TCRdb stores just in-frame clones and leaves some out. Among about 150,000 clones listed, 45% to 65% were seen once. The source is a human donor with alopecia areata. Material: CD8+ T cells sorted from blood, obtained at week 4, from a patient treated with tofacitinib.

Here the CDR3 DNA reads TGTGCTAGTGGTCACCAAAGGGGGGGTTCCTACGAGCAGTACTTC. Its translation: CASGHQRGGSYEQYF. The rearrangement links TRBV12-5 to TRBJ2-7; D may be TRBD2 (7 bases). The germline V gene encodes CDR1 LGHNT and CDR2 FRNRAP. V was pared by 5 bases and J by 1 base, with 15 bases between. The CDR3 is 15 amino acids.